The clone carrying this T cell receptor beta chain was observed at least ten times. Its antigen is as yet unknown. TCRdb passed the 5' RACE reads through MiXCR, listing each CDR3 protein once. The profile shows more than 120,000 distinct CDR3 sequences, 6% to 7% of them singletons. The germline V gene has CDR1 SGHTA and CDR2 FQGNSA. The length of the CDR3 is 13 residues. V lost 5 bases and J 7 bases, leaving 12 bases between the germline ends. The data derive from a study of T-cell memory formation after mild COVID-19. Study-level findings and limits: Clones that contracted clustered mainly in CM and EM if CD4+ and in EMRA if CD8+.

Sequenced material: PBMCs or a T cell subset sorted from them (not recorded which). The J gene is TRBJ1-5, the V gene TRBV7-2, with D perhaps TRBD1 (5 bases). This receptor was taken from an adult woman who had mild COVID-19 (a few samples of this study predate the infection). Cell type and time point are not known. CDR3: CASSLGGSQPQHF. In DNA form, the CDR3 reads TGTGCCAGCAGCCTCGGGGGATCCCAGCCCCAGCATTTT.